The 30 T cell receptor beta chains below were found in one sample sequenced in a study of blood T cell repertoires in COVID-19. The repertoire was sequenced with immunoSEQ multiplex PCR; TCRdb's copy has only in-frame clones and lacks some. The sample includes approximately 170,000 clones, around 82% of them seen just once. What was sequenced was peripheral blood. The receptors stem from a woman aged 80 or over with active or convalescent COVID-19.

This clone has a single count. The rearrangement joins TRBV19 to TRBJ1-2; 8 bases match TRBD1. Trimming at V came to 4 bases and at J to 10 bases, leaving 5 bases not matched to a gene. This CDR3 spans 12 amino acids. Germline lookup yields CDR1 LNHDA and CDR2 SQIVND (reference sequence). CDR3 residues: CASSKGQAIYTF. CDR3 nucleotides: TGTGCCAGTAGTAAGGGACAGGCAATCTACACCTTC.

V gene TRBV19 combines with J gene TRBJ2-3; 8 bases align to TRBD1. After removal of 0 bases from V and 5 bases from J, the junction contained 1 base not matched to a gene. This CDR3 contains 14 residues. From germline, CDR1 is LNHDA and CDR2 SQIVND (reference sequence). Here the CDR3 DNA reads TGTGCCAGTAGTATAGACAGGGGGCTAGATACGCAGTATTTT. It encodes CASSIDRGLDTQYF.

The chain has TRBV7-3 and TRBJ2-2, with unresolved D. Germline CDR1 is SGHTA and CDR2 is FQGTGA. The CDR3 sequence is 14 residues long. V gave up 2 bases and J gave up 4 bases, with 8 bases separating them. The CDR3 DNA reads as TGTGCCAGCAGCTTACAGGTGTCCACCGGGGAGCTGTTTTTT. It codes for CASSLQVSTGELFF.

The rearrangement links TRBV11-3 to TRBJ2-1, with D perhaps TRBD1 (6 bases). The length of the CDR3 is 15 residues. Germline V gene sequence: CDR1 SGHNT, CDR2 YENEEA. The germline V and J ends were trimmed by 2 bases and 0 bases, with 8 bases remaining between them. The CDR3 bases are TGTGCCAGCAGCTTACAGGGGCCCTCCTACAATGAGCAGTTCTTC. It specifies CASSLQGPSYNEQFF.

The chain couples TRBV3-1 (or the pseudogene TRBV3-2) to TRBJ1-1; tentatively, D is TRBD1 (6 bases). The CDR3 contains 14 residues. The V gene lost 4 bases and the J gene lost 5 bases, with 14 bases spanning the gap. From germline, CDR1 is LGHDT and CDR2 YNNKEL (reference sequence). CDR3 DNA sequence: TGTGCCAGCAGCCTTCTCAGGGGTGGGACTGAAGCTTTCTTT. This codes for CASSLLRGGTEAFF.

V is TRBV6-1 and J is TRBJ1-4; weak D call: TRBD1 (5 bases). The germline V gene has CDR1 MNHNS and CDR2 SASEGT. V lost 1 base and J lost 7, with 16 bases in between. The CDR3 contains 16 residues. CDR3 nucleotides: TGTGCCAGCAGTGAAGGACCTAGGGGCGGGGGTGAAAAACTGTTTTTT. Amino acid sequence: CASSEGPRGGGEKLFF.

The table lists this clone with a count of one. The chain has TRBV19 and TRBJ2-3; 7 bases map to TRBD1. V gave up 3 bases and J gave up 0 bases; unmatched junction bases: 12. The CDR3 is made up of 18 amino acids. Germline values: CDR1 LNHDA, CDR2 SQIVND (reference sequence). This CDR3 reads CASSILRDRSSSTDTQYF. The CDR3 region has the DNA TGTGCCAGTAGTATTTTAAGGGACAGAAGTTCTAGCACAGATACGCAGTATTTT.

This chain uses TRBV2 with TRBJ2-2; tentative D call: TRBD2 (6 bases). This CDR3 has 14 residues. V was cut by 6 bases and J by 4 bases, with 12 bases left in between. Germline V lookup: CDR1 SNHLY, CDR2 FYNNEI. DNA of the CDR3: TGTGCCAGCAGACCCCTCGGGAGCACCGGGGAGCTGTTTTTT. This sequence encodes CASRPLGSTGELFF.

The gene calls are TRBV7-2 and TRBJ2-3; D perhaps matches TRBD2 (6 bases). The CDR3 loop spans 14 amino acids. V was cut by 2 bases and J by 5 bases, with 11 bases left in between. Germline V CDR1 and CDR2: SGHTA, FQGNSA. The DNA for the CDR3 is TGTGCCAGCAGCTTACGTGGAGGGATAGATACGCAGTATTTT. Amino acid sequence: CASSLRGGIDTQYF.

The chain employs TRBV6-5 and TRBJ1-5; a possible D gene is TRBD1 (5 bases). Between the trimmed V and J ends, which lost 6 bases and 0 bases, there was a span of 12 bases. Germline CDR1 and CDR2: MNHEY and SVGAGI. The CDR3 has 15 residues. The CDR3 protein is CASSQGAVSNQPQHF. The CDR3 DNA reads TGTGCCAGCAGCCAAGGGGCAGTTAGCAATCAGCCCCAGCATTTT.

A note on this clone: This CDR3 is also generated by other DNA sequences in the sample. The CDR3 nucleotides read TGTGCCAGCTCACCACCTCCAGGGGGCTACGAGCAGTACTTC. Translating it yields CASSPPPGGYEQYF. The rearrangement joins TRBV18 to TRBJ2-7; 7 nucleotides line up with TRBD1. The trim removed 0 bases at V and 3 bases at J, leaving 2 bases unmatched. In germline, CDR1 is KGHSH, CDR2 LQKENI. The CDR3 spans 14 residues.

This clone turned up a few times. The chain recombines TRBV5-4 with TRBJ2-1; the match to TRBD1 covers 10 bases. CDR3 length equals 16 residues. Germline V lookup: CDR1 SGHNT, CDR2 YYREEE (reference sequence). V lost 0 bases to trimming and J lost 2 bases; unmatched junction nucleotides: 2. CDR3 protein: CASSLGGQGAYNEQFF. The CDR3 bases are TGTGCCAGCAGCTTGGGTGGACAGGGGGCCTACAATGAGCAGTTCTTC. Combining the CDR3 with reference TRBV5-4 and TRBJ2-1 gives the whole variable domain ETGVTQSPTHLIKTRGQQVTLRCSSQSGHNTVSWYQQALGQGPQFIFQYYREEENGRGNFPPRFSGLQFPNYSSELNVNALELDDSALYLCASSLGGQGAYNEQFFGPGTRLTVL.

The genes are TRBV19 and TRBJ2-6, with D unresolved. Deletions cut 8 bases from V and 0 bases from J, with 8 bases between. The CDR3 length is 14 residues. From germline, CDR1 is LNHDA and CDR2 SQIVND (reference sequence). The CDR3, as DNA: TGTGCCAGTGGTGCGCTCTCTGGGGCCAACGTCCTGACTTTC. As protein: CASGALSGANVLTF.

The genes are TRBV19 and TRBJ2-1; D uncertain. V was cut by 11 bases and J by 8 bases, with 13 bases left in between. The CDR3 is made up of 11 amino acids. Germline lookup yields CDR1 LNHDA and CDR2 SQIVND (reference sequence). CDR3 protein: CASVVGHEQFF. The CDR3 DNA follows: TGTGCCTCAGTAGTGGGCCATGAGCAGTTCTTC.

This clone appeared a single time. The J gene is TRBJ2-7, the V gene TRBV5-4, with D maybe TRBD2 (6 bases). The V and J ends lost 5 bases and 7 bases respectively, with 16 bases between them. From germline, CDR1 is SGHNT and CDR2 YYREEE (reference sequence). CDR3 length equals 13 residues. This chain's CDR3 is CASSARREREQYF. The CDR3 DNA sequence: TGTGCCAGCAGTGCGAGGCGGGAAAGGGAGCAGTACTTC.

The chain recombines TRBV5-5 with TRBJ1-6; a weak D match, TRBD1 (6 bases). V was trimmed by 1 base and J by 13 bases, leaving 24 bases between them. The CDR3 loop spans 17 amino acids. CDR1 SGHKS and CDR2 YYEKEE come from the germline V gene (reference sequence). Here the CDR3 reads CASSLHTGTIGRWPLHF. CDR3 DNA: TGTGCCAGCAGCTTGCATACAGGGACCATCGGGCGGTGGCCCCTCCACTTT.

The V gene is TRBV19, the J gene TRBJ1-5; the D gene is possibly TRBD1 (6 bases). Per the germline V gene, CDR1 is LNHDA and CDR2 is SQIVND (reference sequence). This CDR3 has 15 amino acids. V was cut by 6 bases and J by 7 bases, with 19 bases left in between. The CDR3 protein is CASSVKPQGGQPQHF. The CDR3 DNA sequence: TGTGCCAGTAGCGTAAAACCACAGGGTGGCCAGCCCCAGCATTTT.

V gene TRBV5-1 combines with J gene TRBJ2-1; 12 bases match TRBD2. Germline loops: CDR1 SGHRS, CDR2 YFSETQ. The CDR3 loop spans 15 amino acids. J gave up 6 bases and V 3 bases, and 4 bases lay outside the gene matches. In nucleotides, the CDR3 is TGCGCCAGCAGCTCCGGGACTAGCGGGCCCAATGAGCAGTTCTTC. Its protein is CASSSGTSGPNEQFF.

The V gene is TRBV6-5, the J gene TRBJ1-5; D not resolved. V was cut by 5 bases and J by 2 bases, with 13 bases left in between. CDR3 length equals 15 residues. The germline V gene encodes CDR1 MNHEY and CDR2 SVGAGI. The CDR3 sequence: CASSQTWAGNQPQHF. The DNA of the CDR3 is TGTGCCAGCAGTCAGACCTGGGCTGGCAATCAGCCCCAGCATTTT.

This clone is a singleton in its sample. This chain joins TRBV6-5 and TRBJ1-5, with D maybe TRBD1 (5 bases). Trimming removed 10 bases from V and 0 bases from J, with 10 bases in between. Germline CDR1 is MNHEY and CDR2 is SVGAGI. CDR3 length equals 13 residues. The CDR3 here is CAIGTDSNQPQHF. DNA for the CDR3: TGTGCCATCGGGACTGATAGCAATCAGCCCCAGCATTTT.

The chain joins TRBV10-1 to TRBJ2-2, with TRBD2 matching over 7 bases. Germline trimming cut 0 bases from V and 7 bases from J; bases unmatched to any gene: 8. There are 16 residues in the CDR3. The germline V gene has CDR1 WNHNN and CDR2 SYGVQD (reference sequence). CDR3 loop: CASSESLRLANGELFF. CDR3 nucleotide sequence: TGCGCCAGCAGTGAGTCGCTGAGACTAGCAAACGGGGAGCTGTTTTTT.

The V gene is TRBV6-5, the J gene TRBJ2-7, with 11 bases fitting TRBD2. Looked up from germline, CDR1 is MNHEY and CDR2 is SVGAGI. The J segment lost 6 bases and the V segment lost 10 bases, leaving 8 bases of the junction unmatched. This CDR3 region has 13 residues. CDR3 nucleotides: TGTGCCACCAAGACTAGCGGGATTGGCGAGCAGTACTTC. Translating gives CATKTSGIGEQYF.

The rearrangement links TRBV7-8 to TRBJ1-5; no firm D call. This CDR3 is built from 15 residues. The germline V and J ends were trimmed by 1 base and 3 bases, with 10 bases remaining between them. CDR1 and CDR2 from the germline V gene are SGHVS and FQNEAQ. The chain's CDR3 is CASSLGEVSNQPQHF. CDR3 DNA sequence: TGTGCCAGCAGCTTAGGGGAGGTCTCCAATCAGCCCCAGCATTTT. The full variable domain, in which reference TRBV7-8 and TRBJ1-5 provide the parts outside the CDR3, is GAGVSQSPRYKVAKRGQDVALRCDPISGHVSLFWYQQALGQGPEFLTYFQNEAQLDKSGLPSDRFFAERPEGSVSTLKIQRTQQEDSAVYLCASSLGEVSNQPQHFGDGTRLSIL.

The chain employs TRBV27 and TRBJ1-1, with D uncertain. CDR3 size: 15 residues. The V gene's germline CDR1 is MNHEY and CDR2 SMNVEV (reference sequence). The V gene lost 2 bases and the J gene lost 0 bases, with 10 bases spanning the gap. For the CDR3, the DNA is TGTGCCAGCAGTTTACGGCGGCAGATGAACACTGAAGCTTTCTTT. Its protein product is CASSLRRQMNTEAFF.

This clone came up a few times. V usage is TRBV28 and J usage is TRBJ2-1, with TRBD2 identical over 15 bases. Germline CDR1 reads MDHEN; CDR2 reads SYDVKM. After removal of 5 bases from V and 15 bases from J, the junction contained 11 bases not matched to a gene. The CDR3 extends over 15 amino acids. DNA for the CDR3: TGTGCCAGCAGTCCCCCCGGACTAGCGGGGGGGGATCGGTTCTTC. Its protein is CASSPPGLAGGDRFF.

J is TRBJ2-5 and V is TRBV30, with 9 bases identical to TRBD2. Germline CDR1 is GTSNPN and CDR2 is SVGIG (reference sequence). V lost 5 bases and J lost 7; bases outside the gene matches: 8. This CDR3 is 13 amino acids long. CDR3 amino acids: CAWGWGAGGTQYF. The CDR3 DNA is TGTGCCTGGGGATGGGGAGCGGGAGGGACCCAGTACTTC.

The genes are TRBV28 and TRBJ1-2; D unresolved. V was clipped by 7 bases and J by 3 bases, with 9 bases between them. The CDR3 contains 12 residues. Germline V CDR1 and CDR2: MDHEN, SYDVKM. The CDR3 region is CASTLGDYGYTF. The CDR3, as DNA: TGTGCCAGCACCCTGGGCGACTATGGCTACACCTTC.

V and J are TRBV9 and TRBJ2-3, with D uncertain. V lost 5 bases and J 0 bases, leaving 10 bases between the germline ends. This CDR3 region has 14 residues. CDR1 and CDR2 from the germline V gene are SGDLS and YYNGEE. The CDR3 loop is CASRAITSTDTQYF. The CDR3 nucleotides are TGTGCCAGCAGAGCGATCACTAGCACAGATACGCAGTATTTT.

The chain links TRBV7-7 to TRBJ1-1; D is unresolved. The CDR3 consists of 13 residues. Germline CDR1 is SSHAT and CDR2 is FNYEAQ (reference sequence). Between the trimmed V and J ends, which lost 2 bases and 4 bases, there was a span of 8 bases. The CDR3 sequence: CASSLTAATEAFF. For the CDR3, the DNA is TGTGCCAGCAGCTTAACGGCGGCCACTGAAGCTTTCTTT.

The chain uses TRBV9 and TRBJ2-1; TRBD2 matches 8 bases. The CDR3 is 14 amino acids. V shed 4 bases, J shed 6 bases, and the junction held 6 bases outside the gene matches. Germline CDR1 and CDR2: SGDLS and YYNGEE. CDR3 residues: CASSIRTSSNEQFF. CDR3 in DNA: TGTGCCAGCAGCATCCGGACTAGCTCCAATGAGCAGTTCTTC.